This is a list of T cell receptor beta chains from one sample in a study of identifying expanded T cells in peripheral blood. This table comes from immunoSEQ multiplex PCR, and its TCRdb copy is limited to in-frame clones, with some not included. The table shows 120,000 or so clones, with roughly 84% occurring only once. Sequencing was carried out using blood. These receptors were collected from a person between 18 and 70 years old in good health. CDR3s leave out the opening cysteine and the closing phenylalanine or tryptophan. Each record gives: CDR3 protein, J gene, V gene.

ASSGLGTHGYEQY,TRBJ2-7,TRBV2
ASSLREGREAF,TRBJ1-1,TRBV7-8
ASSAASSGAPYEQY,TRBJ2-7,TRBV9
ASSRSLGTGIQPQH,TRBJ1-5,TRBV7-8
ASHTSTGSGANVLT,TRBJ2-6,TRBV5-1
AWRPGITYNEQF,TRBJ2-1,TRBV30
ASSYIVRGYGYT,TRBJ1-2,TRBV6-6
ASSKIAVGPTSYEQY,TRBJ2-7,TRBV19
AWSPQGAEAF,TRBJ1-1,TRBV30
ASSREAYGYT,TRBJ1-2,TRBV5-4
ASSPLLAGEETQY,TRBJ2-5,TRBV7-9
ASVPLGSTDTQY,TRBJ2-3,TRBV6-6
ASSFWGGGDTQY,TRBJ2-3,TRBV5-4
AWHLTGLAGYT,TRBJ1-2,TRBV30
ASSLRRGANTGELF,TRBJ2-2,TRBV7-2
ASSPRGGLGDEQY,TRBJ2-7,TRBV27
ASSLLGRTGELF,TRBJ2-2,TRBV7-9
ASSLVQNYGYT,TRBJ1-2,TRBV7-9
ASSLGTGPVYEQY,TRBJ2-7,TRBV13
ASSALTGLDGYT,TRBJ1-2,TRBV2
AWTALGGSPDTQY,TRBJ2-3,TRBV30
ASSQDRRGSSGNTIY,TRBJ1-3,TRBV4-2
ASSSVVQVTGELF,TRBJ2-2,TRBV5-4
ASSSGQQETQY,TRBJ2-5,TRBV5-1
ASSPQTGGTDTQY,TRBJ2-3,TRBV4-3
ASSPSGSNTEAF,TRBJ1-1,TRBV18
ASSPGVGSYNEQF,TRBJ2-1,TRBV27
ASSLVYRANGYT,TRBJ1-2,TRBV5-6
ASSLVTEAF,TRBJ1-1,TRBV6-6
ASSLDQQTGELF,TRBJ2-2,TRBV11-3
ASSPGQGASYEQY,TRBJ2-7,TRBV5-1
ASSFEYTGELF,TRBJ2-2,TRBV5-4
ASSRTDYGYT,TRBJ1-2,TRBV11-3
ASSVGPGRNNEKLF,TRBJ1-4,TRBV9
ASEDRGSSYEQY,TRBJ2-7,TRBV6-1
ASYGQGLF,TRBJ2-2,TRBV19
ASSLSGTPSYEQY,TRBJ2-7,TRBV7-9
ASSSGGRTAHGYT,TRBJ1-2,TRBV5-4
ASSRLSAMNTEAF,TRBJ1-1,TRBV7-2
ASSYRQSTNEKLF,TRBJ1-4,TRBV7-9
ASTQSSYNEQF,TRBJ2-1,TRBV6-6
AWSSGGVFGYT,TRBJ1-2,TRBV30